This T cell receptor (beta chain) originates from a study of human CD8 memory T cell subsets. The germline CDR1 and CDR2 sequences are MNHEY and SMNVEV (reference sequence). The CDR3 has 13 amino acids. Details on this clonotype: Its antigen remains unidentified.

Duplicate vials of some 150,000 sorted CD8+ T cells per subset supplied the RNA. Libraries of TCR beta chains were produced by 5' RACE (UMI-labeled). TCRdb re-called the 5' RACE reads; every CDR3 protein appears as one record, without DNA. The table lists about 6,200 distinct CDR3 sequences. Study-wide findings and caveats: In contrast to effector memory cells, stem-like memory and precursor exhausted T cells had similarly high diversity.

The specimen sequenced was CD8+ effector memory T cells (TEM) sorted from PBMCs. Subset in this sample: effector memory CD8 T cells, CCR7- CD45RO+ CD95+. The V and J genes are TRBV27 and TRBJ2-7; TCRdb outputs TRBD1, but without DNA this stays unchecked. This TCR came from a human donor in good health. CDR3 region: CASSPDRTYEQYF.